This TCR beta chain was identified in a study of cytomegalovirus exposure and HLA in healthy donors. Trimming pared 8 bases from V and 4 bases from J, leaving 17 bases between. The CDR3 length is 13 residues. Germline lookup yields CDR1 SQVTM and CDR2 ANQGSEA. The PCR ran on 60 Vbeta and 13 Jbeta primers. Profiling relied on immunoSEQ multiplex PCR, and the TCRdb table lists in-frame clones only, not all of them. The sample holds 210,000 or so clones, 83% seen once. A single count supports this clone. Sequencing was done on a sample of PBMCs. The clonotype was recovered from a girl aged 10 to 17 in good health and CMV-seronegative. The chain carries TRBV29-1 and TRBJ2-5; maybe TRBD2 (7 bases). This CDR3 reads CSLWGGVAETQYF. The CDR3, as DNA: TGCAGCCTCTGGGGGGGCGTGGCAGAGACCCAGTACTTC. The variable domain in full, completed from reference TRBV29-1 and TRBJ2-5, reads SAVISQKPSRDICQRGTSLTIQCQVDSQVTMMFWYRQQPGQSLTLIATANQGSEATYESGFVIDKFPISRPNLTFSTLTVSNMSPEDSSIYLCSLWGGVAETQYFGPGTRLLVL.